This T cell receptor beta chain originates from a study of PD-L1 blockade in urothelial cancer. Each PCR received spiked synthetic TCR analog templates. TCRdb's copy holds only in-frame clones and misses some; the assay was immunoSEQ multiplex PCR. The sample has roughly 90,000 clones, around nine tenths seen once. V dropped 5 bases and J dropped 2 bases, with 9 bases sitting between them. CDR3 length: 13 residues. From germline, CDR1 is MNHEY and CDR2 SVGAGI. The chain combines TRBV6-5 with TRBJ2-5, with TRBD1 as a possible D gene (5 bases). This specimen consisted of PBMCs, obtained around atezolizumab (anti-PD-L1) treatment. The sequence was obtained from a man aged 55 to 70 with urothelial cancer. The CDR3 sequence: CASSRQIQETQYF. The DNA for the CDR3 is TGTGCCAGCAGTCGACAGATTCAAGAGACCCAGTACTTC.